A selection of T cell receptor beta chains follows, all from one sample in a study of CD8 T cells in Susac syndrome. TCRdb processed the immunoSEQ multiplex PCR reads anew with MiXCR; each CDR3 protein has one entry. The sample has hundreds of thousands of distinct CDR3 sequences; approximately 95% are singletons. Sequencing was performed on CD4+ T cells from PBMCs. The receptors come from a human donor with Susac syndrome. Both conserved end residues are part of each CDR3. A D gene is named only where the DNA matches it firmly. Some rows have no size entry. The others give once, few or many, or a class for an expanded clone.

>TRBJ1-1|TRBV12-3/TRBV12-4|-|-
TGTGCCAGCAGTCCGGTTACAGGAATGAACACTGAAGCTTTCTTT
CASSPVTGMNTEAFF
>TRBJ1-2|TRBV25-1|-|TRBD1
TGTGCCAGCAGTGAAGTGGGACAGGGCCCGGGGGGCTATGGCTACACCTTC
CASSEVGQGPGGYGYTF
>TRBJ2-2|TRBV9|-|-
TGTGCCAGCAGCGCTAGCGAGAACTATGCGAACACCGGGGAGCTGTTTTTT
CASSASENYANTGELFF
>TRBJ2-3|TRBV20-1|-|-
TGCAGTGCTACGTACCGTGGGCTTAGCACAGATACGCAGTATTTT
CSATYRGLSTDTQYF
>TRBJ2-3|TRBV6-4|-|-
TGTGCCAGCAGTGAGTACAACAGGGCCGATACGCAGTATTTT
CASSEYNRADTQYF
>TRBJ2-3|TRBV5-1|-|-
TGCGCCAGCAGAGAATGGGCAGATACGCAGTATTTT
CASREWADTQYF
>TRBJ2-1|TRBV30|-|-
TGTGCCTGGAGGGTCACCCAGGGAGCTAGGCAGTTCTTC
CAWRVTQGARQFF
>TRBJ1-5|TRBV6-2/TRBV6-3|-|TRBD1
TGTGCCAGCAGTCAAGGACAGGTTCACCATCAGCCCCAGCATTTT
CASSQGQVHHQPQHF
>TRBJ2-5|TRBV20-1|-|-
TGCAGTGCCCCTACTGCCTTAGAGACCCAGTACTTC
CSAPTALETQYF
>TRBJ2-2|TRBV9|-|TRBD2
TGTGCCAGCAGCCCTCGACTAGCGGGAGGCAGGGAAACGACCGGGGAGCTGTTTTTT
CASSPRLAGGRETTGELFF
>TRBJ2-3|TRBV7-8|-|-
TGTGCCAGCAGCTTAGCTGCCGGTACGACAGATACGCAGTATTTT
CASSLAAGTTDTQYF
>TRBJ1-1|TRBV27|once|TRBD1
TGTGCCAGCAGTCCTTCGGGAGGGGGCACTAGGCGCGCTTTCTTT
CASSPSGGGTRRAFF
>TRBJ2-7|TRBV29-1|-|TRBD1
TGCAGCGTTGAATTGGGACAGTACCACTCCTACGAGCAGTACTTC
CSVELGQYHSYEQYF
>TRBJ2-1|TRBV4-1|-|TRBD2
TGCGCCAGCAGCCAAGATCTTAAGCGAGGGACTAAACGGGGCAATGAGCAGTTCTTC
CASSQDLKRGTKRGNEQFF
>TRBJ2-7|TRBV5-1|-|-
TGCGCCAGGACCCCCCTGCCCATTCGGGCCTACGAGCAGTACTTC
CARTPLPIRAYEQYF
>TRBJ2-6|TRBV11-3|-|-
TGTGCCAGCAGCTTAGAAGGGCTTGGGGCCAACGTCCTGACTTTC
CASSLEGLGANVLTF
>TRBJ2-1|TRBV10-3|-|TRBD2
TGTGCCATCAGGGGGCCAGCGGGAGGGCCTAATGAGCAGTTCTTC
CAIRGPAGGPNEQFF
>TRBJ2-4|TRBV5-1|-|-
TGCGCCAGCAGCTCAGGCAGTTTTGGCAAAAACATTCAGTACTTC
CASSSGSFGKNIQYF
>TRBJ1-2|TRBV3-1|-|TRBD1
TGTGCCAGCAGCCAATTCGAGACAGGGGTACGGGGCTACACCTTC
CASSQFETGVRGYTF
>TRBJ1-2|TRBV6-6|once|-
TGTGCCAGCAGTTACTCGGGCAGTTACAACTATGGCTACACCTTC
CASSYSGSYNYGYTF
>TRBJ2-1|TRBV20-1|-|-
TGCAGTGCTACCACAACCCTTAACTCCTACAATGAGCAGTTCTTC
CSATTTLNSYNEQFF
>TRBJ1-1|TRBV27|-|-
TGTGCCAGCAGTTCACAAAAACAGGGATACACTGAAGCTTTCTTT
CASSSQKQGYTEAFF
>TRBJ1-1|TRBV5-1|once|-
TGCGCCAGCAGCTTGGAGCCGGAGCACACTGAAGCTTTCTTT
CASSLEPEHTEAFF
>TRBJ2-7|TRBV29-1|-|-
TGCAGCGTTGAGGTGGGAAGGGTGCAGTACTTC
CSVEVGRVQYF